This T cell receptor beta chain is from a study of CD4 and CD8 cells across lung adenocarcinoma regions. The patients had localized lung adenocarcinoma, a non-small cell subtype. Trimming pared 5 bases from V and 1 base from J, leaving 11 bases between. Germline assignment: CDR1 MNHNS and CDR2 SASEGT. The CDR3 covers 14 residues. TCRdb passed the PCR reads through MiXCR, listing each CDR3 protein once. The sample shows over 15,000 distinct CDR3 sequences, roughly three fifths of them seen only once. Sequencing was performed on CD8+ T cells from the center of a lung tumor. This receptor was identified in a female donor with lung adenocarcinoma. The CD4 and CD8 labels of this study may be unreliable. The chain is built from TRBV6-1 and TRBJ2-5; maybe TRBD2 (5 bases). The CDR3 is CASSPNGVQETQYF. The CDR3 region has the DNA TGTGCCAGCAGTCCCAACGGGGTCCAAGAGACCCAGTACTTC.